The rows below give T cell receptor beta chains drawn from one sample of a study of glioma-infiltrating T cells. TCRdb reprocessed the multiplex PCR reads with MiXCR, giving one entry per CDR3 protein. The sample shows about 400,000 distinct CDR3 sequences, roughly two fifths of them seen only once. Sequenced: glioma tissue, nonneoplastic brain tissue, or PBMCs (not recorded which). The receptors were gathered from a human donor with low-grade glioma or glioblastoma, undergoing nonglioma brain surgery, or in good health (not recorded which). CDR3s include the opening cysteine and the closing phenylalanine or tryptophan. A D gene is named only where the DNA matches it firmly. Clone size is stated in some rows and not others, as once, few, many or a class when expanded.

>TRBV5-1|.|.|TRBJ1-1
CASSRGGQGGTEAFF
TGCGCCAGCAGCCGAGGGGGGCAGGGTGGGACTGAAGCTTTCTTT
>TRBV15|.|.|TRBJ2-1
CATNARAYNEQFF
TGTGCCACCAACGCCCGTGCCTACAATGAGCAGTTCTTC
>TRBV6-2/TRBV6-3|.|.|TRBJ2-1
CASSYSSSLIEQFF
TGTGCCAGCAGTTACTCGAGTTCTTTAATTGAGCAGTTCTTC
>TRBV28|.|.|TRBJ2-1
CASRDSLSHQFSYNEQFF
TGTGCCAGCAGAGATTCCTTGTCGCATCAATTCTCCTACAATGAGCAGTTCTTC
>TRBV20-1|TRBD2|.|TRBJ2-2
CSARERTSGRSGELFF
TGCAGTGCTAGAGAACGGACTAGCGGGAGATCCGGGGAGCTGTTTTTT
>TRBV28|.|few|TRBJ1-6
CASSWDRWEAEDSPLHF
TGTGCCAGCAGTTGGGATCGTTGGGAGGCTGAGGATTCACCCCTCCACTTT
>TRBV27|.|many|TRBJ2-3
CASRLKVEDSTDTQYF
TGTGCCAGCAGACTAAAGGTAGAGGACAGCACAGATACGCAGTATTTT
>TRBV12-3/TRBV12-4|.|few|TRBJ2-7
CASSLSMNEQYF
TGTGCCAGCAGTTTAAGTATGAACGAGCAGTACTTC
>TRBV25-1|.|many|TRBJ1-2
CASSRQGTQYGYTF
TGTGCCAGCAGTCGTCAGGGGACACAGTATGGCTACACCTTC
>TRBV28|.|.|TRBJ2-7
CASSLLQGGREQYF
TGTGCCAGCAGTTTATTACAGGGAGGGCGCGAGCAGTACTTC
>TRBV20-1|.|few|TRBJ1-1
CSARFNTAEAFF
TGCAGTGCTAGATTTAATACAGCCGAAGCTTTCTTT
>TRBV6-2/TRBV6-3|TRBD2|once|TRBJ2-2
CASRILAGRDLGNTRVLFF
TGTGCCAGCAGGATACTAGCGGGGCGCGATCTGGGGAACACCAGGGTGCTGTTTTTT
>TRBV6-1|TRBD2|few|TRBJ2-5
CASTTILAGRYQETQYF
TGTGCCAGCACGACAATACTAGCGGGACGGTACCAAGAGACCCAGTACTTC
>TRBV6-1|TRBD1|many|TRBJ2-7
CASSCHRGWYEQYF
TGTGCCAGCAGTTGTCACAGGGGTTGGTACGAGCAGTACTTC
>TRBV7-3|.|few|TRBJ2-6
CASSSQRAGANVLTF
TGTGCCAGCAGCTCCCAGAGGGCTGGGGCCAACGTCCTGACTTTC
>TRBV24-1|.|few|TRBJ2-1
CATSDAGMGDPYNEQFF
TGTGCCACCAGTGATGCAGGGATGGGGGACCCTTACAATGAGCAGTTCTTC
>TRBV20-1|TRBD1|.|TRBJ1-5
CSAKTRDRGNQPQHF
TGCAGTGCAAAAACCCGGGACAGGGGCAATCAGCCCCAGCATTTT
>TRBV6-2/TRBV6-3|TRBD2|once|TRBJ2-7
CASSYQSSTSTHEQYF
TGTGCCAGCAGTTACCAATCCTCGACTAGCACCCACGAGCAGTACTTC
>TRBV7-6|TRBD2|.|TRBJ2-3
CASSPRTSGRLDTQYF
TGTGCCAGCAGCCCTCGGACTAGCGGGAGGCTAGATACGCAGTATTTT
>TRBV6-2/TRBV6-3|.|.|TRBJ2-1
CASSSLGGGWFEQFF
TGTGCCAGCAGTTCCCTCGGGGGAGGTTGGTTTGAGCAGTTCTTC
>TRBV27|TRBD2|.|TRBJ2-2
CASSQGLTSGELFF
TGTGCCAGCAGTCAGGGACTAACCTCCGGGGAGCTGTTTTTT